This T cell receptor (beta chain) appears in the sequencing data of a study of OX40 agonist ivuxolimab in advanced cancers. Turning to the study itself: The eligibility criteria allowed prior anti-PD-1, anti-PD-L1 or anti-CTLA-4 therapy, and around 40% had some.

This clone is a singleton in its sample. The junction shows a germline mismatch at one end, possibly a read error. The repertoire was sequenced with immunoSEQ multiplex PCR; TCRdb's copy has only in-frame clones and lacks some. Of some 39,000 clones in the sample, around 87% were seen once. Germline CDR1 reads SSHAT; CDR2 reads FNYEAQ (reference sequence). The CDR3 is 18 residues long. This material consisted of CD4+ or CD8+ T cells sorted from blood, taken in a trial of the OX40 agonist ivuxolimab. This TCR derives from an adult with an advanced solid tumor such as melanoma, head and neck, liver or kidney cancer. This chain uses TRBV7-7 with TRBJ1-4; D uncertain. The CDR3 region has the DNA TGTGCTAGCAGCTTAGCGCAGGCAGTACCTGCAACTAATGAAAAACTGTTTTTT. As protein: CASSLAQAVPATNEKLFF.